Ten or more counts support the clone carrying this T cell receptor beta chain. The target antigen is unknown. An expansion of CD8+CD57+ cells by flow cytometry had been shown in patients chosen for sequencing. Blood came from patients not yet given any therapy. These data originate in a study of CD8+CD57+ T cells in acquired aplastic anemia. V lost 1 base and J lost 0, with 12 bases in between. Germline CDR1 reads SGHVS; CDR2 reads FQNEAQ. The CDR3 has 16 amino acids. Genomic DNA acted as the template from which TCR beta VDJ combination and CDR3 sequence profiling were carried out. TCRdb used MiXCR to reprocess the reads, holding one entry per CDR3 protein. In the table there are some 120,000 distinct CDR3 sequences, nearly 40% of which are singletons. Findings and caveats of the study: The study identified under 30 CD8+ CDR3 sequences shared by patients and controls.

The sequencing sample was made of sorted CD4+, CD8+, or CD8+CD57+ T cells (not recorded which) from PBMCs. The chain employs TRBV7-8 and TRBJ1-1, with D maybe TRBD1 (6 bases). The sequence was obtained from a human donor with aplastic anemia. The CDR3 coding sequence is TGTGCCAGCAGCTTAGTGGACAGACCTATGAACACTGAAGCTTTCTTT. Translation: CASSLVDRPMNTEAFF.